These T cell receptor beta chains were read from a single sample in a study of blood T cell repertoires in COVID-19. The assay was immunoSEQ multiplex PCR, and TCRdb's table has in-frame clones only and misses some. The sample gives under 130,000 clones, 70% to 80% of which show up once; 20% to 25% is in the top ten. Sequencing was done on a sample of peripheral blood. These receptor sequences come from a man in his 70s with active or convalescent COVID-19. Each CDR3 is given with its conserved first and last residue. The order of the fields is clone size, V gene, J gene, D gene, CDR3 DNA, CDR3 protein. D genes are given only for firm matches. Size values are once, few and many counts, or a class for expanded clones, and some rows have none.

NA	TRBV2	TRBJ1-1	NA	TGTGCCAGCAGTGAACATCATTCGAACACTGAAGCTTTCTTT	CASSEHHSNTEAFF
once	TRBV27	TRBJ1-2	NA	TGTGCCAGCAGTTTATCGACGGGGGAGGGCTACACCTTC	CASSLSTGEGYTF
NA	TRBV3-1/TRBV3-2	TRBJ1-1	TRBD1	TGTGCCAGCAGCCTACGGGACAGGTACACTGAAGCTTTCTTT	CASSLRDRYTEAFF
NA	TRBV11-2	TRBJ1-1	NA	TGTGCCAGCAGCTTACAGGGGAACACTGAAGCTTTCTTT	CASSLQGNTEAFF
few	TRBV15	TRBJ1-4	TRBD1	TGTGCCACCAGCCGACAGGGGACTAATGAAAAACTGTTTTTT	CATSRQGTNEKLFF
NA	TRBV28	TRBJ1-5	TRBD1	TGTGCCAGCAGTTTAATCGGACAGGGATATCAGCCCCAGCATTTT	CASSLIGQGYQPQHF
NA	TRBV18	TRBJ1-1	NA	TGTGCCAGCTCACTCAACAAGAACACTGAAGCTTTCTTT	CASSLNKNTEAFF
NA	TRBV9	TRBJ1-5	NA	TGTGCCAGCAGCGTAGGTGCGCAGGGCCTCAATCAGCCCCAGCATTTT	CASSVGAQGLNQPQHF
NA	TRBV24-1	TRBJ1-1	TRBD1	TGTGCCAGCCAGGGGGAAGGGGGGACTGAAGCTTTCTTT	CASQGEGGTEAFF
few	TRBV3-1/TRBV3-2	TRBJ2-1	NA	TGTGCCAGCAGCCAAGAGCACCTAGCTAGTGAGCAGTTCTTC	CASSQEHLASEQFF
NA	TRBV6-5	TRBJ1-4	NA	TGTGCCAGCAGATTAGACAGGTTCGGGGAAAAACTGTTTTTT	CASRLDRFGEKLFF
NA	TRBV30	TRBJ1-3	NA	TGTGCCTGGAGTACTTCGACTGGAAACACCATATATTTT	CAWSTSTGNTIYF
NA	TRBV2	TRBJ1-2	TRBD1	TGTGCCAGCATCCGACGGGACAGTTTGGTTTATGGCTACACCTTC	CASIRRDSLVYGYTF
NA	TRBV11-2	TRBJ1-2	NA	TGTGCCAGCAGCTTAACCGACAGCTATGGCTACACCTTC	CASSLTDSYGYTF
NA	TRBV2	TRBJ2-2	TRBD1	TGTGCCAGCAGTGAAATTGGACAGGGGACCGGGGAGCTGTTTTTT	CASSEIGQGTGELFF
few	TRBV19	TRBJ1-2	NA	TGTGCCAGTAGTGGGGGGACGAGCAACACCTTC	CASSGGTSNTF
NA	TRBV5-1	TRBJ1-4	TRBD1	TGCGCCAGCAGCTTGGTGGGACAGGGGCCCTCTAATGAAAAACTGTTTTTT	CASSLVGQGPSNEKLFF
NA	TRBV6-5	TRBJ1-3	NA	TGTGCCAGCAGTTACGGCGGCACGAGCTCTGGAAACACCATATATTTT	CASSYGGTSSGNTIYF
NA	TRBV12-3/TRBV12-4	TRBJ1-2	NA	TGTGCCAGCAGTTTAGGACTGGCCTATGGCTACACCTTC	CASSLGLAYGYTF
NA	TRBV11-2	TRBJ2-5	TRBD1	TGTGCCAGCAGCCCTGGCGGCGGCAGGGGGCTTCAAGAGACCCAGTACTTC	CASSPGGGRGLQETQYF
once	TRBV5-1	TRBJ2-7	NA	TGCGCCAGCAGCTCTCTGAGCTCCTACGAGCAGTACTTC	CASSSLSSYEQYF
NA	TRBV15	TRBJ1-5	TRBD1	TGTGCCACCAGCAGACCTGACAGGGGTATCAATCAGCCCCAGCATTTT	CATSRPDRGINQPQHF
few	TRBV28	TRBJ2-1	NA	TGTGCCAGCAGTTCCGTCTCAGTGAATGAGCAGTTCTTC	CASSSVSVNEQFF
few	TRBV5-1	TRBJ2-7	TRBD1	TGCGCCAGCAGCCCAGGGACAGGGTCTATCGAGCAGTACTTC	CASSPGTGSIEQYF
NA	TRBV18	TRBJ1-6	NA	TGTGCCAGCTCACCCGGACAGAGATCTAATTCACCCCTCCACTTT	CASSPGQRSNSPLHF
few	TRBV5-6	TRBJ2-3	TRBD2	TGTGCCAGCATCTGGGGGGGATTCTCAGAGGCGCAGTATTTT	CASIWGGFSEAQYF
NA	TRBV2	TRBJ1-5	NA	TGTGCCAGCATATTAGACGGGAATCAGCCCCAGCATTTT	CASILDGNQPQHF
few	TRBV5-1	TRBJ1-1	NA	TGCGCCAGCAGCTTGCCAGGGCTTAACACTGAAGCTTTCTTT	CASSLPGLNTEAFF
few	TRBV10-3	TRBJ2-7	TRBD1	TGTGCCATCAGTGGGACAGGGAACCCCTACGAGCAGTACTTC	CAISGTGNPYEQYF
NA	TRBV15	TRBJ2-7	NA	TGTGCCACCAGCAGAGATAGGCTAGGCGAGCAGTACTTC	CATSRDRLGEQYF
NA	TRBV15	TRBJ1-5	TRBD1	TGTGCCACCAGCGGGGACAGGGGAGGCAATCAGCCCCAGCATTTT	CATSGDRGGNQPQHF